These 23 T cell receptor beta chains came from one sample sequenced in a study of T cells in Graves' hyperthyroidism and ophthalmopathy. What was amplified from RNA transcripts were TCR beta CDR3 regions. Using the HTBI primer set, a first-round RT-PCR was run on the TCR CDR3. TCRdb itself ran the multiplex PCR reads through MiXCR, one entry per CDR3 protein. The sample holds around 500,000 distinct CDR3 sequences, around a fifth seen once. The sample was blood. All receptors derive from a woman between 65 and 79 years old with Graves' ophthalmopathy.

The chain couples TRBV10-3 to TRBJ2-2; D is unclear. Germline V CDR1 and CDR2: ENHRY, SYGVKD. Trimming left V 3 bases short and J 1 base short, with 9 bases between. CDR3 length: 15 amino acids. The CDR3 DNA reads TGTGCCATCAGTGACGGACCGATGAACACCGGGGAGCTGTTTTTT. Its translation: CAISDGPMNTGELFF.

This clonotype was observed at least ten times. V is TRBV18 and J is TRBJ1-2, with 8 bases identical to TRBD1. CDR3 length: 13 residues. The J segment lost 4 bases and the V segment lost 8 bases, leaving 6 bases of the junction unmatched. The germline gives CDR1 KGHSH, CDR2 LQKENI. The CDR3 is CASSPGQGYGYTF. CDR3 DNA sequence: TGTGCCAGCAGCCCCGGACAGGGCTATGGCTACACCTTC.

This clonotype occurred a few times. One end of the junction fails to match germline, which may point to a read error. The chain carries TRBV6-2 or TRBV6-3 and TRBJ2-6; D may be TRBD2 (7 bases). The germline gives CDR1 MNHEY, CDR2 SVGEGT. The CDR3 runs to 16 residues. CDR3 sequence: CASRYPRGPGANVLTF. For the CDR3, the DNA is TGTGCTAGCAGATACCCGCGGGGGCCTGGGGCCAACGTCCTGACTTTC.

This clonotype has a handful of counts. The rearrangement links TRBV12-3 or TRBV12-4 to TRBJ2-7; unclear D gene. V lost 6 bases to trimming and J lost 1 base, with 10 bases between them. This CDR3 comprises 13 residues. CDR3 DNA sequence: TGTGCCAGCAGCCCCCCGGAATCCTACGAGCAGTACTTC. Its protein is CASSPPESYEQYF.

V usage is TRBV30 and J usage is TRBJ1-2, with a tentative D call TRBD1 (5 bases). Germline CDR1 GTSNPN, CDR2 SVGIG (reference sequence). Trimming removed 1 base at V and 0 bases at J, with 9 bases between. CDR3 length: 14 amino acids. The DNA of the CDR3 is TGTGCCTGGAGTGGCACAGGAGCTAACTATGGCTACACCTTC. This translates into CAWSGTGANYGYTF. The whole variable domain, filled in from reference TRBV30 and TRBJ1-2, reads SQTIHQWPATLVQPVGSPLSLECTVEGTSNPNLYWYRQAAGRGLQLLFYSVGIGQISSEVPQNLSASRPQDRQFILSSKKLLLSDSGFYLCAWSGTGANYGYTFGSGTRLTVV.

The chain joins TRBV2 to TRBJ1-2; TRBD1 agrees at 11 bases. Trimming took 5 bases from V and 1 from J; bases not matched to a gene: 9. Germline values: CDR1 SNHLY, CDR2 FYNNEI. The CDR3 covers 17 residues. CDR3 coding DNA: TGTGCCAGCAGTAACTCCGGGACAGGGGGTTATAACTATGGCTACACCTTC. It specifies CASSNSGTGGYNYGYTF.

The CDR3 coding sequence is TGCGCCAGCAGCCAAGGGACTAGCGGGAGGGCTACGCAGTATTTT. Amino acids: CASSQGTSGRATQYF. V usage is TRBV5-1 and J usage is TRBJ2-3; 16 nucleotides line up with TRBD2. The CDR3 length is 15 residues. The ends lost 4 bases at V and 8 bases at J; junction bases unmatched: 4. Per germline, CDR1 SGHRS and CDR2 YFSETQ.

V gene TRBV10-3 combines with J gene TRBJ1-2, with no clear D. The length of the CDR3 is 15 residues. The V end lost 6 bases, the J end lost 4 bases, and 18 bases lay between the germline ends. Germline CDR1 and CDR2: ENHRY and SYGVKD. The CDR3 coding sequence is TGTGCCATCAGACCGGGTCTAGAACAAACCTATGGCTACACCTTC. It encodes CAIRPGLEQTYGYTF.

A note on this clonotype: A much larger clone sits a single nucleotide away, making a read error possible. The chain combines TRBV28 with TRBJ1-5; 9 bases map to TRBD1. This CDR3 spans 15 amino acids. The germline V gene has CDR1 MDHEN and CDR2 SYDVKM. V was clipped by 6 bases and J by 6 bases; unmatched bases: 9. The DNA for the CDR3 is TGTGCCAGCAGGCAGGGACAGGGTCCCCGTCAGCCCCAGCATTTT. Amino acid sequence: CASRQGQGPRQPQHF. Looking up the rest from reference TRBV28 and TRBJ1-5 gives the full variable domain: DVKVTQSSRYLVKRTGEKVFLECVQDMDHENMFWYRQDPGLGLRLIYFSYDVKMKEKGDIPEGYSVSREKKERFSLILESASTNQTSMYLCASRQGQGPRQPQHFGDGTRLSIL.

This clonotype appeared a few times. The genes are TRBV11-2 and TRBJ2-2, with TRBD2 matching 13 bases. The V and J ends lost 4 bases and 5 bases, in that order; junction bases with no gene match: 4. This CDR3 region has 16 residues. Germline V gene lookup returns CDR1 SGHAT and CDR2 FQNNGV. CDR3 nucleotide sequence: TGTGCCAGCAGCTCCTGGACTAGCGGGAGAACCGGGGAGCTGTTTTTT. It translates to CASSSWTSGRTGELFF.

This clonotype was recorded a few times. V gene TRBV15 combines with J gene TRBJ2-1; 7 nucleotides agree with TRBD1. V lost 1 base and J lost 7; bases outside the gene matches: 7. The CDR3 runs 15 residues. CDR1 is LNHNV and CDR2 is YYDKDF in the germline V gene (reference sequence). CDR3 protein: CATSRGGGNRNEQFF. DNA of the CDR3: TGTGCCACCAGCAGAGGAGGGGGCAATCGTAATGAGCAGTTCTTC.

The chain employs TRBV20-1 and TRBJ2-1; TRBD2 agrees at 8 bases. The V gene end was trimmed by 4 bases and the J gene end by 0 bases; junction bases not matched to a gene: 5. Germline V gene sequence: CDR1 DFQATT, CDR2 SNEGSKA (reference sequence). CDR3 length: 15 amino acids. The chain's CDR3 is CSAILAGTSYNEQFF. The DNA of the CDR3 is TGCAGTGCTATCTTAGCGGGGACCTCCTACAATGAGCAGTTCTTC.

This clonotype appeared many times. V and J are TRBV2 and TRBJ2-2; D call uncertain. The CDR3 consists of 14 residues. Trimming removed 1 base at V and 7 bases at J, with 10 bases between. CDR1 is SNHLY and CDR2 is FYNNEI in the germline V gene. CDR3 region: CASSEDGFNGELFF. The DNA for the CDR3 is TGTGCCAGCAGTGAAGACGGGTTTAACGGGGAGCTGTTTTTT.

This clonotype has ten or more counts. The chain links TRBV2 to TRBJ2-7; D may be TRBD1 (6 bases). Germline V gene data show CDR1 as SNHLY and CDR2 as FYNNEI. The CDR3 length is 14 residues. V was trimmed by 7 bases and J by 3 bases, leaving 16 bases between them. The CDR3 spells CASKENRAGYEQYF. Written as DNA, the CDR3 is TGTGCCAGCAAGGAAAACAGGGCGGGCTACGAGCAGTACTTC.

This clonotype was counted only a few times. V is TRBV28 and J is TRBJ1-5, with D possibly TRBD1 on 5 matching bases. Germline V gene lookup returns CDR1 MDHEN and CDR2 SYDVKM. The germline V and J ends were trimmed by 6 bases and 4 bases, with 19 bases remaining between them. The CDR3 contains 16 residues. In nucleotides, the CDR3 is TGTGCCAGCAGAAAAGCCGCGGGCAGGGCGAATCAGCCCCAGCATTTT. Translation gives CASRKAAGRANQPQHF.

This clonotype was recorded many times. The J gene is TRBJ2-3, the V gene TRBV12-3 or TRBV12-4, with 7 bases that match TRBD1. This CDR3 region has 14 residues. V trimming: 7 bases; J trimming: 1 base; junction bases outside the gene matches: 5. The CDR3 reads CASNLGTGTDTQYF. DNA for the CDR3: TGTGCCAGCAACCTCGGGACAGGCACAGATACGCAGTATTTT.

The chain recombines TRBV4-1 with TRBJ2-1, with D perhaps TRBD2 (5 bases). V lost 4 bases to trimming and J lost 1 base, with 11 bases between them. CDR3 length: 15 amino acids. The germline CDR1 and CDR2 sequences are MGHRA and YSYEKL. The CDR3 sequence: CASSLRWESYNEQFF. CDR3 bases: TGCGCCAGCAGCCTCCGGTGGGAGTCCTACAATGAGCAGTTCTTC.

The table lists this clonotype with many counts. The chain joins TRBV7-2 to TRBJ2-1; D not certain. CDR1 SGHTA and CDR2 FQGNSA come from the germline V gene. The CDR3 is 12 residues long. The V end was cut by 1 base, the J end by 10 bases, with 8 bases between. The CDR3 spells CASSLDIGEQFF. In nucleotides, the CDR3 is TGTGCCAGCAGCTTAGATATCGGGGAGCAGTTCTTC.

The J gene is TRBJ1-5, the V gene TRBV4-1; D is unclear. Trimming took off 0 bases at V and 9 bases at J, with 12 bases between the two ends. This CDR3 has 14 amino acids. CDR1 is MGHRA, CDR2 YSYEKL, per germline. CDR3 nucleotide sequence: TGCGCCAGCAGCCAAGAATCAGGAGCTTGGCCCCAGCATTTT. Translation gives CASSQESGAWPQHF.

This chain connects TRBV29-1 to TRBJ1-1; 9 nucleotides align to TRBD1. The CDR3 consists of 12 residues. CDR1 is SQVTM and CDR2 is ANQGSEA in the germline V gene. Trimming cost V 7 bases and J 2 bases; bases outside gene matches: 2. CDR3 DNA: TGCAGCGGGGACAGGGTAAACACTGAAGCTTTCTTT. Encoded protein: CSGDRVNTEAFF.

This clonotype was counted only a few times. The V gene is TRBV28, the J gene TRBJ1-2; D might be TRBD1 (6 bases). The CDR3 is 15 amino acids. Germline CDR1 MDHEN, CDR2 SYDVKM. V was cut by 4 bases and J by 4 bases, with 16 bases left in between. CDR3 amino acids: CASSYSFQGSYGYTF. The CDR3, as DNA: TGTGCCAGCAGTTACTCCTTCCAGGGGAGCTATGGCTACACCTTC.

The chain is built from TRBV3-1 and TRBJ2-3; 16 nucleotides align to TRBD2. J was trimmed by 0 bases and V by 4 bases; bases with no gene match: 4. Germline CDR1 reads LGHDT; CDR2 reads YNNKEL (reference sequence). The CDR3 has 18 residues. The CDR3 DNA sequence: TGTGCCAGCAGCCCCGGGACTAGCGGGAGGGCGAGCACAGATACGCAGTATTTT. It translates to CASSPGTSGRASTDTQYF.

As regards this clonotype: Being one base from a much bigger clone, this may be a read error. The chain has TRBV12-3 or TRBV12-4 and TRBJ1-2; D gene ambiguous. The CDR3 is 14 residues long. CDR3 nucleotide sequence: TGTGCCAGCAGTCCCTCCGGCGCTAACCATGGCTACACCTTC. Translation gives CASSPSGANHGYTF.